These 2 T cell receptor beta chains were all obtained from the same sample, sequenced in a study of T cells in localized non-small cell lung cancer. The assay was immunoSEQ multiplex PCR, and TCRdb's table has in-frame clones only and misses some. The sample has approximately 31,000 clones, roughly 80% seen once. Sequenced here: peripheral blood, sampled before any cancer treatment. Receptors were obtained from a male donor aged 60 or over with stage II squamous cell lung carcinoma.

The J gene is TRBJ1-6, the V gene TRBV9, with D unclear. The CDR3 contains 15 residues. V was shortened by 0 bases and J by 8 bases, with 12 bases between the two germline ends. Germline values: CDR1 SGDLS, CDR2 YYNGEE. The chain's CDR3 is CASSVEGRYYSPLHF. The CDR3 DNA follows: TGTGCCAGCAGCGTAGAGGGCAGGTACTATTCACCCCTCCACTTT.

The rearrangement joins TRBV7-9 to TRBJ1-1; no clear D. V lost 2 bases, J lost 10 bases, and 14 bases lay in between. CDR3 length: 13 amino acids. Germline V gives CDR1 SEHNR, CDR2 FQNEAQ (reference sequence). The CDR3 DNA follows: TGTGCCAGCAGCTTAAGAGGGTCTGGAAGAGCTTTCTTT. This encodes CASSLRGSGRAFF.